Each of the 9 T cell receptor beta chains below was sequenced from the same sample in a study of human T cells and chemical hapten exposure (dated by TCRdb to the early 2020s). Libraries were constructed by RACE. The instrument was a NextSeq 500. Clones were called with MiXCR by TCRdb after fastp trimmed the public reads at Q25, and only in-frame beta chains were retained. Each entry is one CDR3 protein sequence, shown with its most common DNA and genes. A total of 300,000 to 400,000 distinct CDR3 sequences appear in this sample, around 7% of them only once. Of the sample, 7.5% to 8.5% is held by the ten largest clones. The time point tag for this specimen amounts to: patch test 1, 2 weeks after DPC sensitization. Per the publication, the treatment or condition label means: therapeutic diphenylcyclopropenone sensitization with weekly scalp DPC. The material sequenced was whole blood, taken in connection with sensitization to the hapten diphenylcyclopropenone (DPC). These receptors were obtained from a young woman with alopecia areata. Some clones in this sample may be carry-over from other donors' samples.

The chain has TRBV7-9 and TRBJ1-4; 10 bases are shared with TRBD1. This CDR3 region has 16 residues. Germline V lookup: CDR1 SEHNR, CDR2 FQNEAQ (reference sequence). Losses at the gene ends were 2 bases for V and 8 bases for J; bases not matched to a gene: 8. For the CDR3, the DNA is TGTGCCAGCAGCTTACTCGGGACAGGGGTTGAGGAAAAACTGTTTTTT. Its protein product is CASSLLGTGVEEKLFF.

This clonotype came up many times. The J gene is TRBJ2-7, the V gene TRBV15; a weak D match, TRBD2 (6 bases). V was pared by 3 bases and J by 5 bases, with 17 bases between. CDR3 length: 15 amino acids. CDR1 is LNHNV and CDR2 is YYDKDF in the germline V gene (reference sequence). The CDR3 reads CATSSQRDLPHEQYF. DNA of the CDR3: TGTGCCACCAGCAGTCAAAGGGACTTACCCCACGAGCAGTACTTC.

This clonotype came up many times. The CDR3 DNA is TGTGCCAGCAGCCCGGGAACTACGAGGGTCGCAGATACGCAGTATTTT. Translated, it gives CASSPGTTRVADTQYF. The V call is TRBV11-2, the J call TRBJ2-3; D may be TRBD2 (5 bases). CDR1 is SGHAT, CDR2 FQNNGV, per germline. V was trimmed by 5 bases and J by 4 bases, leaving 19 bases between them. The CDR3 covers 16 residues.

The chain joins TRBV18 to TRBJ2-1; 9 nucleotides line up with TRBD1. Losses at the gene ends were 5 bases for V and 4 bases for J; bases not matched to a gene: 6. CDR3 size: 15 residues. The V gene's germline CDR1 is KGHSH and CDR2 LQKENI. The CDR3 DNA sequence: TGTGCCAGCTCAGCCGGGACAGGGCCTTACAATGAGCAGTTCTTC. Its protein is CASSAGTGPYNEQFF.

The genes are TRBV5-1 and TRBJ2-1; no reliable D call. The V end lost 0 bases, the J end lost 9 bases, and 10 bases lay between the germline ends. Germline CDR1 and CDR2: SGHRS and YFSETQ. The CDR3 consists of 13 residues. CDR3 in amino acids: CASSLDPVGEQFF. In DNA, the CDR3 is TGCGCCAGCAGCTTGGATCCGGTGGGTGAGCAGTTCTTC.

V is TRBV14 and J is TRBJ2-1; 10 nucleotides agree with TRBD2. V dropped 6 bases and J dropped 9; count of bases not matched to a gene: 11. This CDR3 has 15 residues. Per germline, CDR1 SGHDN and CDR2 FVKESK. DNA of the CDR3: TGTGCCAGCAGTCCTACAGCGGGGGGGCCAAGTGAGCAGTTCTTC. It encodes CASSPTAGGPSEQFF.

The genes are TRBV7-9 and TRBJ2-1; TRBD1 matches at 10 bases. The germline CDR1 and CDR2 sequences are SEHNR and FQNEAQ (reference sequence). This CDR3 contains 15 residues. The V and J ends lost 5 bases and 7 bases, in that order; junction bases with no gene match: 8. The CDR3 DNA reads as TGTGCCAGCAGCCAAACCGGGACAGGGGTTAATGAGCAGTTCTTC. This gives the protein CASSQTGTGVNEQFF. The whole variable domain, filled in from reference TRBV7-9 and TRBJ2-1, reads DTGVSQNPRHKITKRGQNVTFRCDPISEHNRLYWYRQTLGQGPEFLTYFQNEAQLEKSRLLSDRFSAERPKGSFSTLEIQRTEQGDSAMYLCASSQTGTGVNEQFFGPGTRLTVL.

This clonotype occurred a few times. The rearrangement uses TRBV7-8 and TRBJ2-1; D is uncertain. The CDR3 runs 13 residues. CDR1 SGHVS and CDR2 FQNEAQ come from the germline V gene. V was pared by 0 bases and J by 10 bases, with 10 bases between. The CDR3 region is CASSLARRNEQFF. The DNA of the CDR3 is TGTGCCAGCAGCTTAGCGCGAAGGAACGAGCAGTTCTTC.

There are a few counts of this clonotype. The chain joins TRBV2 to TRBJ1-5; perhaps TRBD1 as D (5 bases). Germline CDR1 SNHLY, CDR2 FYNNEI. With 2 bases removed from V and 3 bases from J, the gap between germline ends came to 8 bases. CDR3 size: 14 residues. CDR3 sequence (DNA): TGTGCCAGCAGTGAAATGACAGACAATCAGCCCCAGCATTTT. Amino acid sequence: CASSEMTDNQPQHF.